This T cell receptor beta chain is drawn from a study of tumor-infiltrating lymphocytes in primary liver carcinoma. On the study more broadly: In every tissue type, samples returned a similar yield of roughly 3.65 to 7.13 million productive TCRbeta reads.

CDR1 is SEHNR, CDR2 FQNEAQ, per germline (reference sequence). This CDR3 is built from 16 residues. V lost 1 base, J lost 0 bases, and 6 bases stayed unmatched. The input was roughly 0.5 ug total RNA; TCR beta cDNA was made from it with a constant-region primer. Slightly modified ARM-PCR with three nested multiplex PCR rounds yielded TCR beta libraries. In the first two PCR rounds, TRBV1-TRBV30 forward primers were paired with a C-beta reverse primer, and each round lasted roughly 9 cycles. TCRdb recomputed calls from the multiplex PCR reads with MiXCR, one row per CDR3 protein. The repertoire holds hundreds of thousands of distinct CDR3 sequences, with approximately 58% as singletons. The blood RNA (from unsorted whole blood) was obtained, and germline DNA was also extracted.

The sample was peripheral blood. The rearrangement joins TRBV7-9 to TRBJ2-7, with 7 bases fitting TRBD2. This TCR was recovered from a woman aged 25 to 39 with primary liver carcinoma and hepatitis B virus infection. CDR3 DNA: TGTGCCAGCAGCTTAGGCTGGGGGGGAAACTCCTACGAGCAGTACTTC. It encodes CASSLGWGGNSYEQYF. Looking up the rest from reference TRBV7-9 and TRBJ2-7 gives the full variable domain: DTGVSQNPRHKITKRGQNVTFRCDPISEHNRLYWYRQTLGQGPEFLTYFQNEAQLEKSRLLSDRFSAERPKGSFSTLEIQRTEQGDSAMYLCASSLGWGGNSYEQYFGPGTRLTVT.